This T cell receptor (beta chain) derives from a study of cytomegalovirus exposure and HLA in healthy donors. Profiling relied on immunoSEQ multiplex PCR, and the TCRdb table lists in-frame clones only, not all of them. Seen here are 85,000 to 95,000 clones, 96% observed once, and the top ten hold 0.78%. General observations from the study: In vitro confirmation showed three CMV-associated chains to be CMV antigen specific. Among TCR beta chains, those listed as cytomegalovirus-associated numbered roughly 150.

This clone was counted once. The antigen is unknown. The sample consisted of PBMCs. This clonotype was obtained from a man younger than 35 in good health and CMV-seronegative.

CDR3 sequence: CAISSGQANQPQHF. Written as DNA, the CDR3 is TGTGCCATCAGCTCAGGACAGGCCAATCAGCCCCAGCATTTT. The chain joins TRBV10-3 to TRBJ1-5, with 7 bases matching TRBD1. V lost 6 bases and J lost 3; bases outside the gene matches: 5. The CDR3 consists of 14 residues. From germline, CDR1 is ENHRY and CDR2 SYGVKD.